These 6 T cell receptor beta chains share one sample of origin, sequenced in a study of shared clonotypes between healthy human individuals. Positive CCR7 selection of CD45RO-negative cells yielded the naive CD8 cells, and terminally differentiated effector memory CD45RA+ cells were excluded. TCRdb's copy holds only in-frame clones and misses some; the assay was immunoSEQ multiplex PCR. The sample includes approximately 1.9 million clones, approximately 92% seen only once; the top ten take more than 1.5%. The specimen was naive CD8+ T cells from PBMCs. The receptor source for this set is a man younger than 30 in good health. Some clones in this sample may be carry-over from other donors' samples.

This chain connects TRBV28 to TRBJ2-5; D call uncertain. Per germline, CDR1 MDHEN and CDR2 SYDVKM. Trimming shortened V by 3 bases and J by 2 bases, and 10 bases separated the two germline ends. This CDR3 has 14 amino acids. CDR3 in amino acids: CASSFMLGQETQYF. The CDR3 coding sequence is TGTGCCAGCAGTTTTATGCTGGGGCAAGAGACCCAGTACTTC. Supplemented by reference TRBV28 and TRBJ2-5, the full variable domain reads DVKVTQSSRYLVKRTGEKVFLECVQDMDHENMFWYRQDPGLGLRLIYFSYDVKMKEKGDIPEGYSVSREKKERFSLILESASTNQTSMYLCASSFMLGQETQYFGPGTRLLVL.

This clone was counted a single time. The chain employs TRBV4-1 and TRBJ1-1; weak D call: TRBD1 (6 bases). CDR3 length equals 14 residues. CDR1 MGHRA and CDR2 YSYEKL come from the germline V gene. V gave up 3 bases and J gave up 1 base, with 9 bases separating them. CDR3 amino acids: CASSHGQSNTEAFF. In DNA form, the CDR3 reads TGCGCCAGCAGCCACGGACAGTCGAACACTGAAGCTTTCTTT.

The CDR3 protein is CASSPSTGNLNYGYTF. As DNA, the CDR3 is TGTGCCAGCAGTCCATCGACAGGGAACCTGAACTATGGCTACACCTTC. The chain recombines TRBV27 with TRBJ1-2, with 7 bases lining up with TRBD1. Germline assignment: CDR1 MNHEY and CDR2 SMNVEV (reference sequence). The CDR3 spans 16 residues. V trimming: 5 bases; J trimming: 2 bases; junction bases outside the gene matches: 11.

This chain uses TRBV7-2 with TRBJ2-3; D remains ambiguous. V lost 1 base to trimming and J lost 0 bases, with 5 bases between them. Germline values: CDR1 SGHTA, CDR2 FQGNSA. This CDR3 comprises 14 residues. The CDR3, as DNA: TGTGCCAGCAGCTTAGTTTCCAGCACAGATACGCAGTATTTT. Its translation: CASSLVSSTDTQYF.

V gene TRBV6-5 combines with J gene TRBJ1-1; D is undetermined. Germline CDR1 and CDR2: MNHEY and SVGAGI. V was shortened by 9 bases and J by 5 bases, with 16 bases between the two germline ends. CDR3 length equals 13 residues. The CDR3 here is CARGRTRETEAFF. In DNA form, the CDR3 reads TGTGCCAGAGGACGGACCCGCGAAACTGAAGCTTTCTTT.

Comment on this clone: Other nucleotide sequences from this sample produce the same CDR3. V usage is TRBV28 and J usage is TRBJ2-2; D is possibly TRBD2 (6 bases). Trimming removed 2 bases at V and 6 bases at J, with 7 bases between. The germline V gene has CDR1 MDHEN and CDR2 SYDVKM. The CDR3 loop spans 13 amino acids. The DNA for the CDR3 is TGTGCCAGCAGTTTACGGGGGTCCGGGGAGCTGTTTTTT. Translation gives CASSLRGSGELFF.